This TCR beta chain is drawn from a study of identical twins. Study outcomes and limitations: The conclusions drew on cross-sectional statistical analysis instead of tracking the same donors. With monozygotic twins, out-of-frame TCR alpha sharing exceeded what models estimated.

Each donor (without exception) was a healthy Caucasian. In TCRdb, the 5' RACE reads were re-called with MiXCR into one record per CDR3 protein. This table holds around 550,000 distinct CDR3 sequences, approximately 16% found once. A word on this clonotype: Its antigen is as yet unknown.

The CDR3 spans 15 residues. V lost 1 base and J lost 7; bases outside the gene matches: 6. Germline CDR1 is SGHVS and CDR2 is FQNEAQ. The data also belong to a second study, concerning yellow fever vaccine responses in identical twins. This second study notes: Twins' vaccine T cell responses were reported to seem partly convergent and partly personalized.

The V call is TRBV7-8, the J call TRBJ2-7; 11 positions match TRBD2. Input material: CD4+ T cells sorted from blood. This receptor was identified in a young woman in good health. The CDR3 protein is CASSLELAGVNEQYF. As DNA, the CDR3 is TGTGCCAGCAGCTTAGAACTAGCGGGAGTTAATGAGCAGTACTTC. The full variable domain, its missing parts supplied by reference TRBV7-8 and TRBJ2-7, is GAGVSQSPRYKVAKRGQDVALRCDPISGHVSLFWYQQALGQGPEFLTYFQNEAQLDKSGLPSDRFFAERPEGSVSTLKIQRTQQEDSAVYLCASSLELAGVNEQYFGPGTRLTVT.